Listed below are T cell receptor beta chains from one sample, sequenced in a study of T cells in Graves' hyperthyroidism and ophthalmopathy. In TCRdb, the multiplex PCR reads were re-called with MiXCR into one record per CDR3 protein. The sample shows hundreds of thousands of distinct CDR3 sequences, approximately 15% of them seen only once. Sequenced sample: blood. The source is a woman between 18 and 29 years old with Graves' hyperthyroidism. Both conserved end residues are part of each CDR3. The D gene is left open where the match is weak. A clone size is listed for some rows: how often the clone was seen (once, few, many), or a class if it is expanded.

CDR3 protein,CDR3 DNA,J gene,V gene,clone size,D gene
CASSRDKTGMVYEQYF,TGCGCCAGCAGCCGAGATAAAACAGGGATGGTGTACGAGCAGTACTTC,TRBJ2-7,TRBV4-3,-,-
CASRQYSSGNTIYF,TGTGCCAGCCGACAGTACTCCTCTGGAAACACCATATATTTT,TRBJ1-3,TRBV28,-,-
CATSRVAGLNYEQYF,TGTGCCACCAGCAGAGTGGCAGGGCTTAACTACGAGCAGTACTTC,TRBJ2-7,TRBV15,-,-
CSALRQGRYGYTF,TGCAGTGCTCTTAGACAGGGAAGGTATGGCTACACCTTC,TRBJ1-2,TRBV20-1,few,TRBD1
CASSVVLAGAGQGHEQFF,TGTGCCAGCAGCGTAGTGTTAGCGGGAGCAGGTCAGGGACATGAGCAGTTCTTC,TRBJ2-1,TRBV9,few,TRBD2
CASSLARAGNDEQYF,TGTGCCAGCAGCTTAGCCCGGGCAGGGAACGACGAGCAGTACTTC,TRBJ2-7,TRBV7-9,few,-
CASSFSGRTYEQYF,TGTGCCAGCAGTTTTAGCGGGAGGACCTACGAGCAGTACTTC,TRBJ2-7,TRBV12-3/TRBV12-4,many,TRBD2
CASSSRGVANEKLFF,TGTGCCAGCAGCTCGCGGGGCGTTGCTAATGAAAAACTGTTTTTT,TRBJ1-4,TRBV3-1,-,-
CASSVGDGPYEQYF,TGTGCCAGCAGCGTCGGGGACGGACCCTACGAGCAGTACTTC,TRBJ2-7,TRBV7-2,-,-
CASRAGGRASYNEQFF,TGTGCCAGCAGGGCCGGGGGGAGGGCCTCCTACAATGAGCAGTTCTTC,TRBJ2-1,TRBV12-3/TRBV12-4,many,TRBD2
CASSQGQLTSFYGYTF,TGTGCCAGCAGCCAGGGACAGCTTACATCCTTCTATGGCTACACCTTC,TRBJ1-2,TRBV3-1,many,TRBD1
CASSPRGLSTDTQYF,TGTGCCAGCAGCCCCCGGGGGCTGAGCACAGATACGCAGTATTTT,TRBJ2-3,TRBV7-8,many,-
CASLPSGLAGGPGSNEQFF,TGTGCCAGTCTACCGTCGGGACTAGCGGGAGGGCCAGGCTCCAATGAGCAGTTCTTC,TRBJ2-1,TRBV27,few,TRBD2
CASSEWGGQNIQYF,TGTGCCAGCAGTGAGTGGGGAGGGCAAAACATTCAGTACTTC,TRBJ2-4,TRBV2,many,TRBD2
CASSQGLRNEKLFF,TGTGCCAGCTCACAGGGACTCCGTAATGAAAAACTGTTTTTT,TRBJ1-4,TRBV18,many,-
CATPTTYNSNQPQHF,TGTGCCACCCCCACAACTTACAATAGCAATCAGCCCCAGCATTTT,TRBJ1-5,TRBV24-1,few,-
CSVEGWRTGELFF,TGCAGCGTTGAAGGTTGGCGGACCGGGGAGCTGTTTTTT,TRBJ2-2,TRBV29-1,-,-
CASSLEGVNTEAFF,TGTGCCAGCAGCTTAGAGGGGGTGAACACTGAAGCTTTCTTT,TRBJ1-1,TRBV7-6,many,-
CASSQEDGVYNSPLHF,TGTGCCAGCAGCCAAGAGGATGGAGTCTATAATTCACCCCTCCACTTT,TRBJ1-6,TRBV4-2,-,-
CASSFGTSGDNEQFF,TGTGCCAGCAGTTTTGGGACTAGCGGGGACAATGAGCAGTTCTTC,TRBJ2-1,TRBV12-3/TRBV12-4,many,TRBD2
CASKGGAGTQYF,TGTGCCAGCAAAGGGGGCGCCGGGACCCAGTACTTC,TRBJ2-5,TRBV12-3/TRBV12-4,many,TRBD1
CASSQMGFEETQYF,TGTGCCAGCAGCCAGATGGGGTTTGAGGAGACCCAGTACTTC,TRBJ2-5,TRBV3-1,few,-
CSARDYASGSSYNEQFF,TGCAGTGCTAGAGATTACGCTAGCGGGAGCTCCTACAATGAGCAGTTCTTC,TRBJ2-1,TRBV20-1,many,TRBD2
CASSRIGNTEAFF,TGCGCCAGCAGCCGGATCGGAAACACTGAAGCTTTCTTT,TRBJ1-1,TRBV4-1,-,-
CASSPSSGNNQPQHF,TGTGCCAGCTCACCATCATCAGGGAACAATCAGCCCCAGCATTTT,TRBJ1-5,TRBV18,many,-